The next 28 T cell receptor beta chains were all read from a single sample in a study of technical replicates of blood from a few donors. The table came from immunoSEQ multiplex PCR; TCRdb's copy has only in-frame clones and leaves some out. The sample consists of 70,000 to 95,000 clones, approximately 91% of them appearing once. Sequencing was carried out using T cells isolated from PBMCs. These receptors came from a human donor in good health. Some clones in this sample may be carry-over from other donors' samples.

V gene TRBV6-5 combines with J gene TRBJ2-7; 7 positions match TRBD2. V shed 6 bases and J 5 bases; nucleotides not matched to a gene: 4. CDR3 size: 12 residues. Germline-derived CDR1 and CDR2 are MNHEY and SVGAGI. CDR3 DNA: TGTGCCAGCAGCGATACTAGCGACGAGCAGTACTTC. Translated, it gives CASSDTSDEQYF.

The chain joins TRBV7-6 to TRBJ2-3; TRBD2 might be the D (5 bases). The CDR3 extends over 16 amino acids. The V gene's germline CDR1 is SGHVS and CDR2 FNYEAQ. V was trimmed by 5 bases and J by 0 bases, leaving 15 bases between them. Here the CDR3 reads CASSPFGGSSTDTQYF. DNA for the CDR3: TGTGCCAGCAGCCCCTTCGGAGGATCTAGCACAGATACGCAGTATTTT.

The chain joins TRBV13 to TRBJ1-1; D is ambiguous. Germline loops: CDR1 PRHDT, CDR2 FYEKMQ (reference sequence). Trimming removed 7 bases from V and 0 bases from J, with 9 bases in between. There are 13 residues in the CDR3. CDR3 DNA sequence: TGTGCCAGCAAGGAGAGTATGAACACTGAAGCTTTCTTT. Protein: CASKESMNTEAFF.

This chain joins TRBV14 and TRBJ2-7, with 7 bases lining up with TRBD2. Germline loops: CDR1 SGHDN, CDR2 FVKESK. V shed 0 bases and J 4 bases; nucleotides not matched to a gene: 12. The CDR3 covers 17 residues. CDR3 residues: CASSQEGYGGSGYEQYF. CDR3 DNA sequence: TGTGCCAGCAGCCAAGAAGGGTATGGCGGGAGTGGGTACGAGCAGTACTTC.

This chain joins TRBV10-2 and TRBJ1-5, with 9 bases identical to TRBD1. V shed 8 bases, J shed 2 bases, and the junction held 7 bases outside the gene matches. The CDR3 loop spans 15 amino acids. Looked up from germline, CDR1 is WSHSY and CDR2 is SAAADI. The CDR3 is CASGRRQGGNQPQHF. CDR3 DNA: TGCGCCAGCGGTAGGAGACAGGGGGGCAATCAGCCCCAGCATTTT.

The chain couples TRBV6-1 to TRBJ1-3; D is perhaps TRBD1 (5 bases). The CDR3 consists of 16 residues. Trimming took off 2 bases at V and 0 bases at J, with 11 bases between the two ends. Germline V gene data show CDR1 as MNHNS and CDR2 as SASEGT. The CDR3 reads CASSESPQGSGNTIYF. The CDR3 DNA reads TGTGCCAGCAGTGAAAGTCCGCAGGGCTCTGGAAACACCATATATTTT.

This clone was observed a handful of times. This chain links TRBV6-6 with TRBJ1-2, with 8 nucleotides matching TRBD1. Germline V gives CDR1 MNHNY, CDR2 SVGAGI (reference sequence). The CDR3 spans 14 residues. V lost 6 bases to trimming and J lost 5 bases; unmatched junction nucleotides: 8. In DNA, the CDR3 is TGTGCCAGCAGACCAGGGGGCTGGGGGTATGGCTACACCTTC. Residues: CASRPGGWGYGYTF.

This chain links TRBV7-3 with TRBJ2-2; possibly TRBD2 for D (5 bases). The CDR3 runs 17 residues. Germline CDR1 SGHTA, CDR2 FQGTGA. V lost 4 bases, J lost 5 bases, and 20 bases lay in between. The CDR3 DNA reads TGTGCCAGCAGCTGGCCCTTAGGCGGGCAAAGGACCGGGGAGCTGTTTTTT. This sequence encodes CASSWPLGGQRTGELFF.

The J gene is TRBJ1-1, the V gene TRBV19, with D tentatively TRBD1 (5 bases). The CDR3 extends over 14 amino acids. V was shortened by 1 base and J by 5 bases, with 11 bases between the two germline ends. The germline gives CDR1 LNHDA, CDR2 SQIVND (reference sequence). The CDR3 region has the DNA TGTGCCAGTAGTATAGCCCCAGGGATAACTGAAGCTTTCTTT. This sequence encodes CASSIAPGITEAFF.

This clone was seen more than once but under ten times. The V call is TRBV5-1, the J call TRBJ1-1; D is unresolved. The V end was cut by 2 bases, the J end by 1 base, with 6 bases between. The CDR3 has 13 amino acids. Germline V gene sequence: CDR1 SGHRS, CDR2 YFSETQ. CDR3 bases: TGCGCCAGCAGCTTCTCGGGGAACACTGAAGCTTTCTTT. Its translation: CASSFSGNTEAFF.

J is TRBJ2-5 and V is TRBV5-1; 12 nucleotides match TRBD2. The CDR3 covers 15 residues. Germline CDR1 and CDR2: SGHRS and YFSETQ. With 3 bases clipped from V and 1 base from J, the junction kept 1 base outside the gene matches. The CDR3 sequence: CASSSLAGGQETQYF. The CDR3 coding sequence is TGCGCCAGCAGCTCACTAGCGGGAGGCCAAGAGACCCAGTACTTC.

The rearrangement uses TRBV11-3 and TRBJ2-7; TRBD2 matches at 7 bases. V was clipped by 3 bases and J by 4 bases; unmatched bases: 6. CDR3 length: 14 residues. CDR1 and CDR2 from the germline V gene are SGHNT and YENEEA. The CDR3 DNA reads as TGTGCCAGCAGCTTCCGGACTAGTAAGTACGAGCAGTACTTC. This encodes CASSFRTSKYEQYF.

This sequence joins TRBV2 and TRBJ2-2; 10 nucleotides agree with TRBD2. CDR3 length: 18 amino acids. Germline assignment: CDR1 SNHLY and CDR2 FYNNEI. With 0 bases clipped from V and 4 bases from J, the junction kept 8 bases outside the gene matches. DNA of the CDR3: TGTGCCAGCAGTGAAGCGGTTCTAGCGGGAGCGAGCACCGGGGAGCTGTTTTTT. Protein: CASSEAVLAGASTGELFF. The complete variable domain, with remaining parts taken from reference TRBV2 and TRBJ2-2, reads EPEVTQTPSHQVTQMGQEVILRCVPISNHLYFYWYRQILGQKVEFLVSFYNNEISEKSEIFDDQFSVERPDGSNFTLKIRSTKLEDSAMYFCASSEAVLAGASTGELFFGEGSRLTVL.

The chain is built from TRBV27 and TRBJ1-5; 9 bases align to TRBD1. The length of the CDR3 is 17 residues. Germline CDR1 and CDR2: MNHEY and SMNVEV (reference sequence). Trimming cost V 5 bases and J 7 bases; bases outside gene matches: 15. The CDR3 DNA reads TGTGCCAGCAGTCCGCCCGGGACAGGGAGGTTGGAGCAGCCCCAGCATTTT. As protein: CASSPPGTGRLEQPQHF.

This clone appeared a single time. The V and J genes are TRBV30 and TRBJ2-7; TRBD2 agrees at 12 bases. This CDR3 comprises 15 residues. V was pared by 5 bases and J by 4 bases, with 9 bases of the junction left unmatched. CDR1 is GTSNPN and CDR2 is SVGIG in the germline V gene (reference sequence). Here the CDR3 DNA reads TGTGCCTGGGGCGGCCGGACTAGCGGGAAATACGAGCAGTACTTC. The encoded protein is CAWGGRTSGKYEQYF.

V gene TRBV2 combines with J gene TRBJ2-1; D unclear. V was pared by 5 bases and J by 8 bases, with 7 bases between. The CDR3 is 11 amino acids. CDR1 is SNHLY, CDR2 FYNNEI, per germline. The CDR3 loop reads CASSSSHEQFF. The CDR3 nucleotides read TGTGCCAGCAGTTCCTCCCATGAGCAGTTCTTC.

The rearrangement links TRBV2 to TRBJ2-3; 8 positions match TRBD1. Germline V gene sequence: CDR1 SNHLY, CDR2 FYNNEI. Trimming at V came to 6 bases and at J to 2 bases, leaving 7 bases not matched to a gene. This CDR3 has 15 residues. The chain's CDR3 is CASRTGTGLTDTQYF. CDR3 DNA sequence: TGTGCCAGCAGAACCGGGACAGGTCTCACAGATACGCAGTATTTT. The full variable domain, completed using reference TRBV2 and TRBJ2-3, is EPEVTQTPSHQVTQMGQEVILRCVPISNHLYFYWYRQILGQKVEFLVSFYNNEISEKSEIFDDQFSVERPDGSNFTLKIRSTKLEDSAMYFCASRTGTGLTDTQYFGPGTRLTVL.

This rearrangement joins TRBV7-9 to TRBJ2-3; D is perhaps TRBD1 (6 bases). This CDR3 is 14 amino acids long. The germline V gene encodes CDR1 SEHNR and CDR2 FQNEAQ (reference sequence). V lost 3 bases, J lost 3 bases, and 10 bases lay in between. CDR3 region: CASSFGRGTDTQYF. The CDR3 region has the DNA TGTGCCAGCAGCTTTGGCAGGGGAACAGATACGCAGTATTTT.

V gene TRBV7-9 combines with J gene TRBJ1-2, with D hard to call. The length of the CDR3 is 14 residues. CDR1 is SEHNR and CDR2 is FQNEAQ in the germline V gene (reference sequence). V shed 5 bases and J shed 4 bases, with 14 bases lying between them. Here the CDR3 DNA reads TGTGCCAGCAGCCCGGTAGGAGGGTTCTATGGCTACACCTTC. It codes for CASSPVGGFYGYTF.

CDR3 in amino acids: CASSVTQSNQPQHF. CDR3 in DNA: TGTGCCAGTAGTGTAACCCAGAGCAATCAGCCCCAGCATTTT. The genes are TRBV19 and TRBJ1-5, with D hard to call. The CDR3 consists of 14 residues. The V gene's germline CDR1 is LNHDA and CDR2 SQIVND (reference sequence). V was cut by 5 bases and J by 1 base, with 9 bases left in between.

The chain has TRBV30 and TRBJ2-1, with 10 bases aligning to TRBD2. This CDR3 is built from 16 residues. Germline assignment: CDR1 GTSNPN and CDR2 SVGIG (reference sequence). With 3 bases clipped from V and 3 bases from J, the junction kept 8 bases outside the gene matches. CDR3: CAWSALAGLVYNEQFF. CDR3 nucleotides: TGTGCCTGGAGCGCACTAGCGGGATTGGTCTACAATGAGCAGTTCTTC.

The V call is TRBV4-3, the J call TRBJ2-7, with D possibly matching TRBD1 (6 bases). V shed 6 bases and J shed 5 bases, with 26 bases lying between them. This CDR3 region has 17 residues. CDR1 is LGHNA, CDR2 YSLEER, per germline. The CDR3 spells CASRRKPRGNHPNEQYF. The CDR3 DNA reads TGCGCCAGCAGGCGTAAACCTAGGGGGAATCATCCAAACGAGCAGTACTTC.

V is TRBV4-2 and J is TRBJ2-6, with 9 bases that match TRBD1. CDR3 length equals 20 residues. Germline lookup yields CDR1 LGHNA and CDR2 YNFKEQ. J was trimmed by 4 bases and V by 1 base; bases with no gene match: 14. CDR3 in DNA: TGTGCCAGCAGCCAAGTCGGGGGGACAGGGTTAAGTTCGGGGGCCAACGTCCTGACTTTC. It codes for CASSQVGGTGLSSGANVLTF.

J is TRBJ1-2 and V is TRBV7-9, with D perhaps TRBD1 (6 bases). V was clipped by 1 base and J by 6 bases, with 9 bases between them. The germline CDR1 and CDR2 sequences are SEHNR and FQNEAQ (reference sequence). The length of the CDR3 is 13 residues. This chain's CDR3 is CASSLGPGDGYTF. In DNA form, the CDR3 reads TGTGCCAGCAGCTTAGGGCCAGGGGATGGCTACACCTTC.

The genes are TRBV7-3 and TRBJ2-5; 11 nucleotides agree with TRBD1. Per germline, CDR1 SGHTA and CDR2 FQGTGA. The CDR3 spans 14 residues. The V and J ends lost 6 bases and 7 bases, in that order; junction bases with no gene match: 7. For the CDR3, the DNA is TGTGCCAGCAGTGAAACCGGGACAGGGGGGACCCAGTACTTC. This encodes CASSETGTGGTQYF. Complete variable domain (other parts from reference TRBV7-3 and TRBJ2-5): GAGVSQTPSNKVTEKGKYVELRCDPISGHTALYWYRQSLGQGPEFLIYFQGTGAADDSGLPNDRFFAVRPEGSVSTLKIQRTERGDSAVYLCASSETGTGGTQYFGPGTRLLVL.

This clone is a singleton in its sample. The chain links TRBV27 to TRBJ1-2; 7 bases map to TRBD1. The germline gives CDR1 MNHEY, CDR2 SMNVEV (reference sequence). This CDR3 is 14 amino acids long. V shed 3 bases, J shed 4 bases, and the junction held 5 bases outside the gene matches. DNA of the CDR3: TGTGCCAGCAGTTTGGAGGGGGCAGGCTATGGCTACACCTTC. It is translated as CASSLEGAGYGYTF.

J is TRBJ1-1 and V is TRBV7-9; no clear D gene. V was shortened by 1 base and J by 0 bases, with 6 bases between the two germline ends. Germline-derived CDR1 and CDR2 are SEHNR and FQNEAQ (reference sequence). CDR3 length: 14 amino acids. The CDR3 reads CASSLVPVNTEAFF. The CDR3 DNA reads TGTGCCAGCAGCTTAGTTCCAGTGAACACTGAAGCTTTCTTT.

The V call is TRBV9, the J call TRBJ2-7, with 7 bases lining up with TRBD1. CDR1 and CDR2 (germline): SGDLS, YYNGEE. V shed 0 bases and J 2 bases; nucleotides not matched to a gene: 2. The CDR3 totals 14 residues. The CDR3 nucleotides are TGTGCCAGCAGCGTAGAAGGGACAGCCTACGAGCAGTACTTC. Its protein is CASSVEGTAYEQYF.